A selection of T cell receptor beta chains follows, all from one sample in a study of response to subunit inactivated influenza vaccine. Each CDR3 protein is one row after TCRdb ran MiXCR on the RT-PCR reads. The top ten clones hold 2.5% to 3.5% of a sample with 500,000 to 600,000 distinct CDR3 sequences, approximately 17% of them seen once. Sample: CD4+ T cells sorted from PBMCs, taken 23 months after vaccination. The receptors here all came from a man between 50 and 69 years old who received an inactivated influenza vaccine. CDR3s include the opening cysteine and the closing phenylalanine or tryptophan. A D gene is named only where the DNA matches it firmly. Rows give clone size only sometimes, using once, few, many, or a class for an expanded clone.

length	V	size	J	D	DNA	CDR3
15	TRBV5-1	-	TRBJ1-6	-	TGCGCCAGCAGCTTGCGGGGGACGGATAATTCACCCCTCCACTTT	CASSLRGTDNSPLHF
15	TRBV5-1	many	TRBJ2-1	TRBD2	TGCGCCAGCAGCTTGAACCTAGCGGGGATCAATGAGCAGTTCTTC	CASSLNLAGINEQFF
12	TRBV12-3/TRBV12-4	many	TRBJ1-6	-	TGTGCCAGCAGTTTCTTGAATTCACCCCTCCACTTT	CASSFLNSPLHF
19	TRBV4-1	-	TRBJ1-1	TRBD1	TGCGCCAGCAGCCACGATCGGCATACAGGGGGGCGCGGTAGTCCTGAAGCTTTCTTT	CASSHDRHTGGRGSPEAFF
14	TRBV11-3	-	TRBJ2-2	-	TGTGCCAGCAGCAGAGGGGACGGCACCGGGGAGCTGTTTTTT	CASSRGDGTGELFF
14	TRBV12-3/TRBV12-4	-	TRBJ1-1	-	TGTGCCAGCAGTTCTCACAGGGATTCGGCTGAAGCTTTCTTT	CASSSHRDSAEAFF
15	TRBV7-2	few	TRBJ2-1	-	TGTGCCAGCAGCTTAGCGGGAGTATGGTACAATGAGCAGTTCTTC	CASSLAGVWYNEQFF
16	TRBV15	-	TRBJ1-3	-	TGTGCCACCAGCAGAGATTTGCCTTACTCTGGAAACACCATATATTTT	CATSRDLPYSGNTIYF
12	TRBV6-6	-	TRBJ2-7	-	TGTGCCAGCAGCTCCCAGGGGGGGGCTCAGTACTTC	CASSSQGGAQYF
14	TRBV29-1	-	TRBJ2-3	-	TGCAGCGTTGGATACGGTAGGGCCCCAGATACGCAGTATTTT	CSVGYGRAPDTQYF
15	TRBV24-1	few	TRBJ2-3	-	TGTGCCACCAGTCGGCCGGGGGCAGACACAGATACGCAGTATTTT	CATSRPGADTDTQYF
17	TRBV4-1	-	TRBJ2-7	TRBD1	TGCGCCAGCAGCCAAGGGATCTTAGGACAGGGTCTCTACGAGCAGTACTTC	CASSQGILGQGLYEQYF
13	TRBV11-2	-	TRBJ1-2	-	TGTGCCAGCAGCTTACAACAGACAGATGCCTACACCTTC	CASSLQQTDAYTF
15	TRBV28	-	TRBJ2-2	-	TGTGCCAGCAGTTTAGCGGGCAGCCCCACCGGGGAGCTGTTTTTT	CASSLAGSPTGELFF
15	TRBV4-3	-	TRBJ2-7	-	TGCGCCAGCAGCCAAGATGCAGGCCGGTCCTACGAGCAGTACTTC	CASSQDAGRSYEQYF
13	TRBV29-1	-	TRBJ2-1	TRBD2	TGCAGCATACTAGCGGGGGGGGACAATGAGCAGTTCTTC	CSILAGGDNEQFF
13	TRBV5-1	-	TRBJ1-1	-	TGCGCCAGCAGCTTGTCACAGTACGGGGAAGCTTTCTTT	CASSLSQYGEAFF
15	TRBV11-3	few	TRBJ2-1	-	TGTGCCAGCAGCTTAGTCACGGGCCGGAACAATGAGCAGTTCTTC	CASSLVTGRNNEQFF
13	TRBV10-2	-	TRBJ2-3	TRBD2	TGCGCCAGCAGGTTCGGGGGGGCTGATACGCAGTATTTT	CASRFGGADTQYF
14	TRBV20-1	many	TRBJ1-1	TRBD1	TGCAGTGCTAATTATGGACAGGGCTTACCTGAAGCTTTCTTT	CSANYGQGLPEAFF
15	TRBV20-1	many	TRBJ2-3	-	TGCAGTGCTAGAGATATCAGGCGCCTCACAGATACGCAGTATTTT	CSARDIRRLTDTQYF
14	TRBV29-1	-	TRBJ1-5	TRBD1	TGCAGCGTCACGACAGGGGGCGGAAATCAGCCCCAGCATTTT	CSVTTGGGNQPQHF
17	TRBV7-2	-	TRBJ2-3	-	TGTGCCAGCAGCTTAGCGCTTACGGGCCGGCGAACAGATACGCAGTATTTT	CASSLALTGRRTDTQYF
15	TRBV20-1	-	TRBJ1-5	-	TGCAGTGCTAGGATCGGGACAAGATCGGGGCAGCCCCAGCATTTT	CSARIGTRSGQPQHF
14	TRBV12-3/TRBV12-4	-	TRBJ2-1	-	TGTGCCAGCAGTTTACGACGAGCCGGGGGTGAGCAGTTCTTC	CASSLRRAGGEQFF
11	TRBV6-2/TRBV6-3	-	TRBJ2-5	TRBD2	TGTGCCAGCAGTGCAGCGGGGGCCTTAAAATTC	CASSAAGALKF
14	TRBV12-3/TRBV12-4	many	TRBJ1-1	-	TGTGCCAGCAGTGCTTTGGGGCAGTCCACTGAAGCTTTCTTT	CASSALGQSTEAFF
19	TRBV6-2/TRBV6-3	many	TRBJ2-5	-	TGTGCCAGCAGTTACCCAAAACGTTCTAGCGCAACGTACCAAGAGACCCAGTACTTC	CASSYPKRSSATYQETQYF
14	TRBV12-3/TRBV12-4	-	TRBJ1-5	-	TGTGCCAGCAGTTTCGGGGAATTGAATCAGCCCCAGCATTTT	CASSFGELNQPQHF
14	TRBV20-1	few	TRBJ2-2	TRBD2	TGCAGTGCGGGCGGGGGAGGTGGGACCGGGGAGCTGTTTTTT	CSAGGGGGTGELFF
17	TRBV19	few	TRBJ2-1	TRBD2	TGTGCCAGTAGTGACCCTCGGCTAGCGGGATTAAAAAATGAGCAGTTCTTC	CASSDPRLAGLKNEQFF
11	TRBV29-1	few	TRBJ2-2	-	TGCAGCGCCTCGAGGGGCGGGGAGCTGTTTTTT	CSASRGGELFF
18	TRBV5-1	many	TRBJ2-3	TRBD2	TGCGCCAGCAGCTTGGAGACTGGACTAGCCGGGGGCACAGATACGCAGTATTTT	CASSLETGLAGGTDTQYF
20	TRBV5-1	few	TRBJ2-1	TRBD2	TGCGCCAGCAGCCAGGCACGGACTAGCGGGAGGACATCCTCCTACAATGAGCAGTTCTTC	CASSQARTSGRTSSYNEQFF
12	TRBV4-2	few	TRBJ1-2	-	TGTGCCAGCAGCCAAGATGTCGGCGGCTACACCTTC	CASSQDVGGYTF
12	TRBV29-1	many	TRBJ2-5	-	TGCAGCGTTCGTCGGACTCAAGAGACCCAGTACTTC	CSVRRTQETQYF
15	TRBV15	-	TRBJ2-3	-	TGTGCCACCAGCAGCGCCCGGGAACGGGCAGATACGCAGTATTTT	CATSSARERADTQYF
13	TRBV29-1	few	TRBJ2-2	-	TGCAGCGTTGTCCGGACGGTCACCGGGGAGCTGTTTTTT	CSVVRTVTGELFF
12	TRBV2	few	TRBJ2-1	-	TGTGCCAGCAGTGTCTCGCGTAATGAGCAGTTCTTC	CASSVSRNEQFF
12	TRBV24-1	-	TRBJ1-5	-	TGTGCCACCAGTGACCCTGCTGGGGCCCAGCATTTT	CATSDPAGAQHF
15	TRBV5-1	many	TRBJ1-1	-	TGCGCCAGCAGCCTAAACCAGGGAGGTAATTCTGAAGCTTTCTTT	CASSLNQGGNSEAFF
17	TRBV5-5	-	TRBJ2-2	-	TGTGCCAGCAGCTTGCCGCTCGGCGGAGCGAACACCGGGGAGCTGTTTTTT	CASSLPLGGANTGELFF
12	TRBV20-1	many	TRBJ1-2	-	TGCAGTGCTCTACTGCGGAACTATGGCTACACCTTC	CSALLRNYGYTF
14	TRBV7-2	-	TRBJ1-2	-	TGTGCCAGCAGCTTATTAGACAGGAACTATGGCTACACCTTC	CASSLLDRNYGYTF
15	TRBV4-3	-	TRBJ2-1	-	TGCGCCAGCAGCCAAGATTCGACGACATCGGGTGAGCAGTTCTTC	CASSQDSTTSGEQFF
17	TRBV24-1	-	TRBJ2-2	-	TGTGCCACCAGTGACACCCCCCCAGCGATTAACACCGGGGAGCTGTTTTTT	CATSDTPPAINTGELFF
16	TRBV24-1	-	TRBJ2-1	-	TGTGCCACCAGTGATTTGAGTACCGGGGGTGGGAATGAGCAGTTCTTC	CATSDLSTGGGNEQFF
15	TRBV7-8	few	TRBJ2-1	-	TGTGCCAGCAGTCAACCTACCAGCTCCTACAATGAGCAGTTCTTC	CASSQPTSSYNEQFF
15	TRBV4-2	many	TRBJ2-4	-	TGTGCCAGCAGCCAAAGCGTGGGGGCCAAAAACATTCAGTACTTC	CASSQSVGAKNIQYF
15	TRBV7-2	many	TRBJ1-6	TRBD1	TGTGCCAGCAGCTTAGCCGGGACAGGGGGATCACCCCTCCACTTT	CASSLAGTGGSPLHF